Presented here are 31 T cell receptor beta chains from one specimen sequenced in a study of cytomegalovirus exposure and HLA in healthy donors. This PCR relied on a set of 60 Vbeta primers and 13 Jbeta primers. Generated by immunoSEQ multiplex PCR, the TCRdb table keeps only in-frame clones and is missing some. The sample has 200,000 to 250,000 clones; approximately 80% are singletons. Sequencing was done on a sample of PBMCs. These receptors were obtained from a girl aged 2 to 10 in good health and CMV-seronegative.

Remarks on this clone: An end of the junction does not agree with germline; a read error may underlie this. For the CDR3, the DNA is TGTGCCAACAGCAAAGGGGGGGGGCGCTCCGATGGCTACACCTTC. It specifies CANSKGGGRSDGYTF. The rearrangement joins TRBV7-9 to TRBJ1-2; weak D call: TRBD1 (6 bases). This CDR3 is 15 amino acids long. The germline V gene has CDR1 SEHNR and CDR2 FQNEAQ (reference sequence).

The chain recombines TRBV6-1 with TRBJ2-7; 9 bases are a match to TRBD1. The CDR3 has 16 amino acids. Germline lookup yields CDR1 MNHNS and CDR2 SASEGT. J lost 5 bases, V lost 4 bases, and 12 bases had no gene match. CDR3 sequence (DNA): TGTGCCAGCAGTGGAATGTTAGGGACAGGGTTCCACGAGCAGTACTTC. It yields the protein CASSGMLGTGFHEQYF.

The CDR3 sequence is CASSLAAGESEQYF. CDR3 nucleotides: TGCGCCAGCAGCTTGGCAGCGGGCGAGTCCGAGCAGTACTTC. This chain connects TRBV5-1 to TRBJ2-7; D might be TRBD2 (6 bases). V lost 0 bases to trimming and J lost 6 bases, with 13 bases between them. This CDR3 spans 14 amino acids. CDR1 is SGHRS, CDR2 YFSETQ, per germline.

The chain combines TRBV7-3 with TRBJ1-2, with 7 bases lining up with TRBD1. Germline trimming cut 4 bases from V and 6 bases from J; bases unmatched to any gene: 8. Germline lookup yields CDR1 SGHTA and CDR2 FQGTGA. CDR3 length: 14 residues. CDR3 bases: TGTGCCAGCAGCTCGTCCGACAGGGATGATGGCTACACCTTC. Its protein is CASSSSDRDDGYTF.

The chain couples TRBV19 to TRBJ1-2, with 7 positions matching TRBD1. The length of the CDR3 is 15 residues. Germline V gene data show CDR1 as LNHDA and CDR2 as SQIVND (reference sequence). J was trimmed by 0 bases and V by 3 bases; bases with no gene match: 4. CDR3 in amino acids: CASSIPGQPNYGYTF. The CDR3 bases are TGTGCCAGTAGTATCCCGGGACAGCCTAACTATGGCTACACCTTC.

This clone was detected only once. The chain carries TRBV5-4 and TRBJ2-7; 8 bases map to TRBD1. Germline CDR1 SGHNT, CDR2 YYREEE (reference sequence). V lost 3 bases to trimming and J lost 7 bases; unmatched junction nucleotides: 9. The CDR3 is 14 residues long. The CDR3 bases are TGTGCCAGCAGCTCGTCGGACAGGGCGGGTGAGCAGTACTTC. Amino acid sequence: CASSSSDRAGEQYF.

This chain connects TRBV10-2 to TRBJ1-5, with D maybe TRBD1 (6 bases). The germline V and J ends were trimmed by 8 bases and 1 base, with 12 bases remaining between them. Germline CDR1 and CDR2: WSHSY and SAAADI. CDR3 length: 14 amino acids. As DNA, the CDR3 is TGCGCCAGCGGGGTCCAGGGGAGCAATCAGCCCCAGCATTTT. Its protein product is CASGVQGSNQPQHF.

The rearrangement joins TRBV5-4 to TRBJ1-2; 8 bases agree with TRBD1. With 3 bases clipped from V and 6 bases from J, the junction kept 7 bases outside the gene matches. From germline, CDR1 is SGHNT and CDR2 YYREEE (reference sequence). The CDR3 totals 14 residues. CDR3 DNA sequence: TGTGCCAGCAGCTCAATAGACAGGGGCCATGGCTACACCTTC. Protein sequence: CASSSIDRGHGYTF.

V gene TRBV10-2 combines with J gene TRBJ1-5, with D perhaps matching TRBD1 (5 bases). Trimming shortened V by 7 bases and J by 4 bases, and 23 bases separated the two germline ends. Germline values: CDR1 WSHSY, CDR2 SAAADI. CDR3 length: 17 residues. The CDR3 bases are TGCGCCAGCACCAGAGCCCTATTGGCAGGGATAAATCAGCCCCAGCATTTT. This codes for CASTRALLAGINQPQHF.

This chain connects TRBV5-6 to TRBJ2-7; D may be TRBD1 (5 bases). Trimming cost V 1 base and J 3 bases, with 14 bases left between them. The CDR3 covers 15 residues. Germline V lookup: CDR1 SGHDT, CDR2 YYEEEE. CDR3 amino acids: CASSLQGMVNYEQYF. CDR3 nucleotide sequence: TGTGCCAGCAGCTTGCAGGGAATGGTCAACTACGAGCAGTACTTC.

In this sample, this clone turned up once. The genes are TRBV28 and TRBJ2-2, with D perhaps TRBD1 (5 bases). CDR3 size: 14 residues. CDR1 and CDR2 (germline): MDHEN, SYDVKM. Trimming left V 6 bases short and J 4 bases short, with 12 bases between. The CDR3 sequence is CASRLRVRTGELFF. The CDR3 bases are TGTGCCAGCAGGCTCAGGGTCCGCACCGGGGAGCTGTTTTTT.

This clone is a singleton in its sample. The J gene is TRBJ2-5, the V gene TRBV9; 7 bases map to TRBD1. The CDR3 consists of 16 residues. Trimming took 0 bases from V and 4 from J; bases not matched to a gene: 9. CDR1 SGDLS and CDR2 YYNGEE come from the germline V gene. Written as DNA, the CDR3 is TGTGCCAGCAGCGTAGGCACAGGGGTGGTGGTAGAGACCCAGTACTTC. Translation gives CASSVGTGVVVETQYF.

The chain is built from TRBV7-9 and TRBJ2-7; D call uncertain. The CDR3 is 14 amino acids. From germline, CDR1 is SEHNR and CDR2 FQNEAQ (reference sequence). V was trimmed by 9 bases and J by 2 bases, leaving 17 bases between them. The CDR3 DNA follows: TGTGCCAGTGCGCCCGGCGGTTCCACCTACGAGCAGTACTTC. This gives the protein CASAPGGSTYEQYF.

This rearrangement joins TRBV19 to TRBJ1-5, with D uncertain. Germline V gene lookup returns CDR1 LNHDA and CDR2 SQIVND (reference sequence). V was clipped by 3 bases and J by 1 base, with 7 bases between them. The CDR3 is 14 amino acids. The CDR3 loop reads CASSMGESNQPQHF. The CDR3 DNA follows: TGTGCCAGTAGTATGGGAGAAAGCAATCAGCCCCAGCATTTT.

The chain uses TRBV5-5 and TRBJ2-2; the D is unclear. The germline V gene encodes CDR1 SGHKS and CDR2 YYEKEE (reference sequence). V dropped 5 bases and J dropped 6 bases, with 14 bases sitting between them. CDR3 size: 14 residues. CDR3 in amino acids: CASRSTGTAGELFF. The CDR3 DNA follows: TGTGCCAGCAGGTCGACTGGTACCGCCGGGGAGCTGTTTTTT.

The V gene is TRBV19, the J gene TRBJ2-2; D uncertain. V was clipped by 1 base and J by 10 bases, with 16 bases between them. Germline V lookup: CDR1 LNHDA, CDR2 SQIVND (reference sequence). The CDR3 spans 15 residues. The DNA for the CDR3 is TGTGCCAGTAGTATAGTAAGCGACTCCGTCGTGGAGCTGTTTTTT. Translation: CASSIVSDSVVELFF.

On this clone: Other DNA sequences from this sample encode an identical CDR3 as well. J is TRBJ1-5 and V is TRBV19; perhaps TRBD1 as D (6 bases). Trimming pared 2 bases from V and 4 bases from J, leaving 9 bases between. The CDR3 is 14 amino acids. Germline V CDR1 and CDR2: LNHDA, SQIVND (reference sequence). CDR3 nucleotide sequence: TGTGCCAGTAGTATAAGAGGGGGTAATCAGCCCCAGCATTTT. It codes for CASSIRGGNQPQHF.

The chain uses TRBV12-5 and TRBJ2-2; 9 bases align to TRBD2. Germline CDR1 and CDR2: LGHNT and FRNRAP. The CDR3 is 16 residues long. V lost 4 bases to trimming and J lost 6 bases; unmatched junction nucleotides: 9. CDR3 amino acids: CASGSPGLASAGELFF. The CDR3 region has the DNA TGTGCTAGTGGTTCCCCCGGACTAGCGTCTGCCGGGGAGCTGTTTTTT.

The rearrangement uses TRBV5-6 and TRBJ1-2, with D unresolved. There are 14 residues in the CDR3. Germline V CDR1 and CDR2: SGHDT, YYEEEE. V was trimmed by 4 bases and J by 7 bases, leaving 17 bases between them. The CDR3 region is CASSPTRQVSGYTF. DNA of the CDR3: TGTGCCAGCAGCCCTACCCGGCAGGTCAGTGGCTACACCTTC.

As concerns this clone: The junction shows a germline mismatch at one end, possibly a read error. The V and J genes are TRBV19 and TRBJ2-2; 10 bases line up with TRBD2. Germline assignment: CDR1 LNHDA and CDR2 SQIVND (reference sequence). This CDR3 region has 16 residues. Here the CDR3 reads CASRGGLAVNTGQLFF. CDR3 coding DNA: TGTGCCAGTAGGGGAGGACTAGCGGTTAACACCGGGCAGCTGTTTTTT. Drawing the rest from reference TRBV19 and TRBJ2-2, the complete variable domain is DGGITQSPKYLFRKEGQNVTLSCEQNLNHDAMYWYRQDPGQGLRLIYYSQIVNDFQKGDIAEGYSVSREKKESFPLTVTSAQKNPTAFYLCASRGGLAVNTGQLFFGEGSRLTVL.

This clone was picked up a small number of times. This chain joins TRBV4-1 and TRBJ1-1; 10 nucleotides align to TRBD1. Germline-derived CDR1 and CDR2 are MGHRA and YSYEKL. V trimming: 4 bases; J trimming: 6 bases; junction bases outside the gene matches: 11. The CDR3 has 16 residues. CDR3 sequence (DNA): TGCGCCAGCAGCCGGGAATTGACAGGGGGCTCATCTGAAGCTTTCTTT. Its protein is CASSRELTGGSSEAFF.

CDR3 in amino acids: CASSLDGSGSAYEQYF. Here the CDR3 DNA reads TGCGCCAGCAGCTTGGATGGTAGCGGGAGCGCCTACGAGCAGTACTTC. The chain has TRBV5-1 and TRBJ2-7, with 9 bases matching TRBD2. This CDR3 is 16 amino acids long. Germline V CDR1 and CDR2: SGHRS, YFSETQ. The trim removed 0 bases at V and 2 bases at J, leaving 6 bases unmatched.

The rearrangement links TRBV9 to TRBJ2-1, with D perhaps TRBD2 (6 bases). Germline CDR1 SGDLS, CDR2 YYNGEE. Trimming shortened V by 0 bases and J by 2 bases, and 9 bases separated the two germline ends. This CDR3 has 15 residues. The CDR3 here is CASSVVAGPYNEQFF. The CDR3 region has the DNA TGTGCCAGCAGCGTAGTGGCGGGGCCCTACAATGAGCAGTTCTTC.

In nucleotides, the CDR3 is TGCGCCAGCAGCCAAGATAACAGGGACTACAATGAGCAGTTCTTC. This sequence encodes CASSQDNRDYNEQFF. The gene calls are TRBV4-1 and TRBJ2-1; a possible D gene is TRBD1 (6 bases). Trimming stripped 0 bases from V and 3 bases from J, with 9 bases between. The CDR3 consists of 15 residues. Germline values: CDR1 MGHRA, CDR2 YSYEKL.

This sequence joins TRBV7-9 and TRBJ2-1, with 10 bases matching TRBD2. In germline, CDR1 is SEHNR, CDR2 FQNEAQ (reference sequence). CDR3 length equals 17 residues. V shed 0 bases and J 3 bases; nucleotides not matched to a gene: 5. The chain's CDR3 is CASSLAASGRIYNEQFF. For the CDR3, the DNA is TGTGCCAGCAGCTTAGCGGCTAGCGGGAGAATCTACAATGAGCAGTTCTTC.

In DNA form, the CDR3 reads TGTGCCAGCAGCTCCGCCTCGACAGGGTCCTACGAGCAGTACTTC. It encodes CASSSASTGSYEQYF. V usage is TRBV11-1 and J usage is TRBJ2-7; 7 bases match TRBD1. This CDR3 contains 15 residues. J gave up 1 base and V 4 bases, and 7 bases lay outside the gene matches. CDR1 is SGHAT, CDR2 FQDESV, per germline (reference sequence).

The chain is built from TRBV19 and TRBJ2-5; D is perhaps TRBD1 (5 bases). This CDR3 is 13 amino acids long. The V end was cut by 2 bases, the J end by 4 bases, with 8 bases between. Germline values: CDR1 LNHDA, CDR2 SQIVND (reference sequence). CDR3 sequence reads: CASSISGLETQYF. Written as DNA, the CDR3 is TGTGCCAGTAGTATATCAGGGTTAGAGACCCAGTACTTC. Combining the CDR3 with reference TRBV19 and TRBJ2-5 gives the whole variable domain DGGITQSPKYLFRKEGQNVTLSCEQNLNHDAMYWYRQDPGQGLRLIYYSQIVNDFQKGDIAEGYSVSREKKESFPLTVTSAQKNPTAFYLCASSISGLETQYFGPGTRLLVL.

This clone was found a few times. The chain recombines TRBV27 with TRBJ2-1; 8 positions agree with TRBD2. CDR1 and CDR2 (germline): MNHEY, SMNVEV (reference sequence). The J segment lost 10 bases and the V segment lost 4 bases, leaving 6 bases of the junction unmatched. There are 13 residues in the CDR3. The CDR3 region has the DNA TGTGCCAGCAGTTGGTCGGGAGGGCCGGAGCAGTTCTTC. Translating gives CASSWSGGPEQFF.

This chain connects TRBV2 to TRBJ2-2; TRBD1 agrees at 9 bases. Germline values: CDR1 SNHLY, CDR2 FYNNEI. The V and J ends lost 7 bases and 2 bases, in that order; junction bases with no gene match: 5. The CDR3 has 15 residues. In nucleotides, the CDR3 is TGTGCCAGCATCGGGGACAGGGCAAACACCGGGGAGCTGTTTTTT. Translating it yields CASIGDRANTGELFF.

In the case of this clone: At the DNA level, this CDR3 is encoded by other sequences in the same sample as well. The chain links TRBV19 to TRBJ1-1; D unresolved. Germline loops: CDR1 LNHDA, CDR2 SQIVND (reference sequence). Trimming left V 1 base short and J 1 base short, with 7 bases between. The CDR3 consists of 14 residues. The CDR3 DNA sequence: TGTGCCAGTAGTATAGGGGCCCGGAACACTGAAGCTTTCTTT. Translation: CASSIGARNTEAFF.

V gene TRBV9 combines with J gene TRBJ2-3; TRBD2 agrees at 9 bases. Germline CDR1 and CDR2: SGDLS and YYNGEE. V gave up 0 bases and J gave up 1 base; unmatched junction bases: 0. The CDR3 spans 15 residues. The CDR3 loop reads CASSVGGGGTDTQYF. In nucleotides, the CDR3 is TGTGCCAGCAGCGTAGGCGGGGGGGGCACAGATACGCAGTATTTT.